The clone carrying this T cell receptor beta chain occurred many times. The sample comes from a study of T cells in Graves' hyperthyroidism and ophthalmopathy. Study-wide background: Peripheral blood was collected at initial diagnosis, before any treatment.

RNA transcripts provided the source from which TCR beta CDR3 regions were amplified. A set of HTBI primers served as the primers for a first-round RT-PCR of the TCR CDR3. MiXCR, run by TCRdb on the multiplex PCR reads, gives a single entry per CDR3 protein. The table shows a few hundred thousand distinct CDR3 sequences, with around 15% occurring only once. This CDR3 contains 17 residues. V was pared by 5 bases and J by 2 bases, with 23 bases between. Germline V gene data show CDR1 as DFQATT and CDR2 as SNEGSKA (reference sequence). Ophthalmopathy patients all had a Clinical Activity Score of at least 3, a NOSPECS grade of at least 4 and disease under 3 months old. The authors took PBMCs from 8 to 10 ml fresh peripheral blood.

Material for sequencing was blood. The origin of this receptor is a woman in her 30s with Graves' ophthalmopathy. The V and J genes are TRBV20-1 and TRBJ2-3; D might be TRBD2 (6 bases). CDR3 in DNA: TGCAGTGCTCAGTTTCGGGGGATCAACAGAGACACAGATACGCAGTATTTT. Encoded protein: CSAQFRGINRDTDTQYF.